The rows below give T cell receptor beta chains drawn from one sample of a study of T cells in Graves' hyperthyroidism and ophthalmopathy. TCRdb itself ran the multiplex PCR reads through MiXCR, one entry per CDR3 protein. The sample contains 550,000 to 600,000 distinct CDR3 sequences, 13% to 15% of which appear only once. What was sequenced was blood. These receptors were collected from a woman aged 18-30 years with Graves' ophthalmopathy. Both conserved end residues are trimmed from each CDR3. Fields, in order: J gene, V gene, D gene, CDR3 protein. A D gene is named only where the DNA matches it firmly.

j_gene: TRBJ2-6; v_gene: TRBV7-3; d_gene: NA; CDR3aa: ASSLNTGGANVLT
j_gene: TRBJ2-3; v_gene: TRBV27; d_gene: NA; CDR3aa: ASSLTDFTDTQY
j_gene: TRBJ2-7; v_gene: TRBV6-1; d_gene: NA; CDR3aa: ASSWSAEQY
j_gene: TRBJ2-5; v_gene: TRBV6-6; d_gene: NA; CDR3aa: ASSYLGGQETQY
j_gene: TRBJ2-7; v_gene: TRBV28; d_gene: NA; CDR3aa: ASRPQGLTYEQY
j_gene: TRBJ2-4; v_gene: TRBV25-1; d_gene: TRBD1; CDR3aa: ASSDRDRKNIQY
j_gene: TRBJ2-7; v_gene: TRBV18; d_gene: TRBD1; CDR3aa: ASSPGQNRYEQY
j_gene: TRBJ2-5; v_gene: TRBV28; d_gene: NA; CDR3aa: ASRTGVGTQY
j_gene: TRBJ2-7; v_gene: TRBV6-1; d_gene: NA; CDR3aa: ASIEPREPYEQY
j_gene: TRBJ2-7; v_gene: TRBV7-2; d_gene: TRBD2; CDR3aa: ASSPRPAGGYEQY
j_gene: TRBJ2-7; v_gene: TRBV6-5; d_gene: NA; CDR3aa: ASSYSSYPHYEQY
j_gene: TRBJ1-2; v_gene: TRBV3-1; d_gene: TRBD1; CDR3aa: ASSQGTGGKGYT
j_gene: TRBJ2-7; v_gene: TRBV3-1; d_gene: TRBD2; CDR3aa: ASSPWTSGSHEQY
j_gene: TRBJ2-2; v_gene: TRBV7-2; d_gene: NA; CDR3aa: ASSPPGFGDTGELF
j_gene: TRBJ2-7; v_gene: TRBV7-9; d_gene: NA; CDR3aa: ASRAGPNGYEQY
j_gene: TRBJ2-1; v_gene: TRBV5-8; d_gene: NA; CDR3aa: ASSARWTYNEQF
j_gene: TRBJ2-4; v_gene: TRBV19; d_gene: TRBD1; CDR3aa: ASSIYRGVLIAKNIQY
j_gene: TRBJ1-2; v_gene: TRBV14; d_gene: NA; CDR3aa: ASSQWQANYGYT
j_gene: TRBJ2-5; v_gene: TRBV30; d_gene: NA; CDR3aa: AWSVPAGRETQY
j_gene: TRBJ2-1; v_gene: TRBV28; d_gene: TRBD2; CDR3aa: ASSLDVLAGLAYNEQF
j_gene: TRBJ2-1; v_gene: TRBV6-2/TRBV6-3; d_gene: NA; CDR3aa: ASSYGTGRSNEQF
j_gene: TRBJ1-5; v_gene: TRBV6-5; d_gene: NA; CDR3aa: ASSYHWNSNQPQH
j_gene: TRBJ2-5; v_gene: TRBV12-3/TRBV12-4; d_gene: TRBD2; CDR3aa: ASSLFRLAGWVETQY
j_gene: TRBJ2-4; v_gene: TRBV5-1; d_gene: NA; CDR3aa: ASRAPSSSDIQY
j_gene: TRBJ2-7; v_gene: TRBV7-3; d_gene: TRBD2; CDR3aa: ASSPNERDRQY
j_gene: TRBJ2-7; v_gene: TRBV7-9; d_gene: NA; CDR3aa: ASSLGLRGGYEQY